This TCR beta chain was sequenced in a study of control samples from healthy donors and cancer patients. Measured with immunoSEQ multiplex PCR; TCRdb has only the in-frame clones, and not every one. There are around 110,000 clones in the sample; 80% to 90% occur only once, and around 1.1% lies in the top ten. Germline-derived CDR1 and CDR2 are SGHTA and FQGNSA. The CDR3 consists of 19 residues. V gave up 5 bases and J gave up 1 base; unmatched junction bases: 9. This sequence joins TRBV7-2 and TRBJ2-3, with TRBD2 matching over 16 bases. Sequenced sample: PBMCs. The origin of this receptor is a woman between 50 and 59 years old with colorectal cancer. The DNA of the CDR3 is TGTGCCAGCAGCCTGGGACTAGCGGGGGGGTCCATGGGCACAGATACGCAGTATTTT. This gives the protein CASSLGLAGGSMGTDTQYF.